This is a list of T cell receptor beta chains from one sample in a study of brain T cells in children with intractable seizures. The assay was immunoSEQ multiplex PCR, and TCRdb's table has in-frame clones only and misses some. The sample has about 76,000 clones, just over 90% seen once. This specimen consisted of peripheral blood, obtained at surgery. Receptors originate from a boy in the first two years of life with tuberous sclerosis and intractable seizures. The CDR3 runs from the conserved cysteine through the conserved F or W. A D gene is named only where the DNA matches it firmly. Where a row states a size, it is once, few, many or the class of an expanded clone; other rows omit it.

NA	TRBV7-9	TRBJ2-1	TRBD2	TGTGCCAGCAGCTCCTTAGCGGGAGGCCTGGTAGAGGAGCAGTTCTTC	CASSSLAGGLVEEQFF
NA	TRBV10-3	TRBJ2-1	TRBD2	TGTGCCATCAGTGAAGCGCTCCGGACTAGCGGGAGGACTTATGAGCAGTTCTTC	CAISEALRTSGRTYEQFF
NA	TRBV11-1	TRBJ2-7	NA	TGTGCCAGCAGCCCGACGGGGGTTCACGAGCAGTACTTC	CASSPTGVHEQYF
NA	TRBV5-6	TRBJ2-1	TRBD2	TGTGCCAGCAGCGAGGGACTAGCGGGAGGCCATGAGCAGTTCTTC	CASSEGLAGGHEQFF
NA	TRBV19	TRBJ2-6	NA	TGTGCCAGTAGTATCATCTCTGGGGCCAACGTCCTGACTTTC	CASSIISGANVLTF
once	TRBV7-9	TRBJ1-5	NA	TGTGCCAGCAGCTTAGCCCATAGCAATCAGCCCCAGCATTTT	CASSLAHSNQPQHF
once	TRBV7-9	TRBJ1-2	NA	TGTGCCAGGGCCCGAAGCTTGTACACCTTC	CARARSLYTF
NA	TRBV15	TRBJ1-2	NA	TGTGCCACCAGCAGTAGAGACAGGTTCCTTGGCAGCTACACCTTC	CATSSRDRFLGSYTF
NA	TRBV6-4	TRBJ2-6	NA	TGTGCCAGCAGTGACTCCGGGTCCAGCTCTGGGGCCAACGTCCTGACTTTC	CASSDSGSSSGANVLTF
few	TRBV30	TRBJ1-6	NA	TGTGCCTGGAGTGTACGAAGGGAACTTAATTCACCCCTCCACTTT	CAWSVRRELNSPLHF
NA	TRBV15	TRBJ1-6	NA	TGTGCCACCAGCAGGCGACGGGGCATATTAAATTCACCCCTCCACTTT	CATSRRRGILNSPLHF
NA	TRBV11-2	TRBJ1-2	NA	TGTGCCAGCAGCTTAGGTGGGCGGTATGGCTACACCTTC	CASSLGGRYGYTF
NA	TRBV5-1	TRBJ2-1	NA	TGCGCCAGCAGCTGGGACACGGACAATGAGCAGTTCTTC	CASSWDTDNEQFF
NA	TRBV18	TRBJ2-5	NA	TGTGCCAGCTCTCTTGGAGTGATAGAGACCCAGTACTTC	CASSLGVIETQYF
NA	TRBV9	TRBJ2-1	TRBD2	TGTGCCAGCAGCGGGGAGCGGGACCCTTGGGATGAGCAGTTCTTC	CASSGERDPWDEQFF
NA	TRBV12-3/TRBV12-4	TRBJ2-5	NA	TGTGCCAGCAGTTCAGGTGACGAGACCCAGTACTTC	CASSSGDETQYF
NA	TRBV13	TRBJ2-5	TRBD2	TGTGCCAGCAGCTGGGGGGGTCACGAGACCCAGTACTTC	CASSWGGHETQYF
NA	TRBV7-2	TRBJ2-5	NA	TGTGCCAGCAGCGTAGGGCAAGAGACCCAGTACTTC	CASSVGQETQYF
NA	TRBV27	TRBJ2-2	NA	TGTGCCAGCAGTTTAGGTTTGGCAGGGGAGCGGGGCACCGGGGAGCTGTTTTTT	CASSLGLAGERGTGELFF
NA	TRBV15	TRBJ2-7	NA	TGTGCCACCAGCCCTAGGGGTTACGAGCAGTACTTC	CATSPRGYEQYF
NA	TRBV7-9	TRBJ1-3	NA	TGTGCCAGCAGCTTAGACAGGTTCTCTGGAAACACCATATATTTT	CASSLDRFSGNTIYF
NA	TRBV5-6	TRBJ1-4	NA	TGTGCCAGCAGCTTGGACAGGATTAATGAAAAACTGTTTTTT	CASSLDRINEKLFF
NA	TRBV6-5	TRBJ1-1	TRBD1	TGTGCCAGCAGGCTAACAGGGGGGAAAACTGAAGCTTTCTTT	CASRLTGGKTEAFF
once	TRBV9	TRBJ2-5	NA	TGTGCCAGCAGCGCCAGCGGGACAGGTATGCGAGAGACCCAGTACTTC	CASSASGTGMRETQYF
once	TRBV3-1/TRBV3-2	TRBJ2-3	NA	TGTGCCAGCAGCCAAGACTCACCCTGGACCGATACGCAGTATTTT	CASSQDSPWTDTQYF
NA	TRBV4-1	TRBJ2-7	NA	TGCGCCAGCAGCCACATTGCCGTAAGAAGGATGAGCTCCTACGAGCAGTACTTC	CASSHIAVRRMSSYEQYF
NA	TRBV19	TRBJ2-2	TRBD1	TGTGCCAGTAGTATACTAGGACAGGGGAACACCGGGGAGCTGTTTTTT	CASSILGQGNTGELFF
NA	TRBV7-8	TRBJ2-5	NA	TGTGCCAGCAGCCCAGGGGAGAGGGCGGAAGAGACCCAGTACTTC	CASSPGERAEETQYF
NA	TRBV11-3	TRBJ2-1	NA	TGTGCCAGCAGCAACTCCTTCGGGGCCTACAATGAGCAGTTCTTC	CASSNSFGAYNEQFF
NA	TRBV27	TRBJ1-1	NA	TGTGCCAGCAGCCTCGGGGCGCTCACTGAAGCTTTCTTT	CASSLGALTEAFF
NA	TRBV30	TRBJ1-2	NA	TGTGCCTGGAGTAAGGACGTCTATGGCTACACCTTC	CAWSKDVYGYTF
NA	TRBV19	TRBJ2-5	NA	TGTGCCAGTAGTATACAGGGGGAGACCCAGTACTTC	CASSIQGETQYF